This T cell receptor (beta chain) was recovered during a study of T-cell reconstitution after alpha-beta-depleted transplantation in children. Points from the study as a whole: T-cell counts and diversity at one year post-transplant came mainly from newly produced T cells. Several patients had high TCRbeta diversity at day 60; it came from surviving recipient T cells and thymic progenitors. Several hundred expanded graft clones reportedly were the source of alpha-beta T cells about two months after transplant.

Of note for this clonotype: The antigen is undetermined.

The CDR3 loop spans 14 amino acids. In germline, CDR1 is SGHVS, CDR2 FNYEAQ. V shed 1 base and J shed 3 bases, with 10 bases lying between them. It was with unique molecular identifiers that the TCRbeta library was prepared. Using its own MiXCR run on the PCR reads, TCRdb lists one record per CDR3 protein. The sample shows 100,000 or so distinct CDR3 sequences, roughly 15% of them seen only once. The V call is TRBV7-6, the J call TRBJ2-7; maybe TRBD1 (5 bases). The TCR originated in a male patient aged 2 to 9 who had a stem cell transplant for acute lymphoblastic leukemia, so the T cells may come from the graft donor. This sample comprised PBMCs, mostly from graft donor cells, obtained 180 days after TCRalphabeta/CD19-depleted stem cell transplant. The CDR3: CASSLDSGHYEQYF. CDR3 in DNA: TGTGCCAGCAGCTTAGACTCAGGACACTACGAGCAGTACTTC.